This T cell receptor (beta chain) was sequenced in a study of early T cells in non-severe SARS-CoV-2 infection. Turning to the study itself: Chains from this unsorted whole-blood bulk RNA could not be paired. Regarding the study as a whole: Private and CD4 specificities were missed by VDJdb matching, skewed to anti-spike CD8.

Germline V gene lookup returns CDR1 MDHEN and CDR2 SYDVKM. The germline V and J ends were trimmed by 4 bases and 2 bases, with 24 bases remaining between them. The CDR3 has 18 residues. Unique molecular identifier tags were affixed to discrete cDNA molecules. MiXCR was run by TCRdb on the 5' RACE reads, yielding one entry per CDR3 protein. The sample lists some 30,000 distinct CDR3 sequences; 5.3% were seen once. In this sample, this clonotype turned up many times. The antigen is not known. The clonotype originates from an adult who was a healthcare worker with PCR-confirmed SARS-CoV-2 infection or an uninfected control (not recorded which). Sequencing was carried out using whole blood. The rearrangement uses TRBV28 and TRBJ2-7, with D maybe TRBD1 (5 bases). CDR3 DNA: TGTGCCAGCAGTTCCCCCGAACTCGACAGTCTACGTCCCTACGAGCAGTACTTC. It yields the protein CASSSPELDSLRPYEQYF.